This T cell receptor (beta chain) was recovered during a study of blood T cell repertoires in COVID-19. After removal of 5 bases from V and 4 bases from J, the junction contained 8 bases not matched to a gene. Germline V gene data show CDR1 as SEHNR and CDR2 as FQNEAQ (reference sequence). The CDR3 has 15 residues. TCRdb's table, derived via immunoSEQ multiplex PCR, lists solely in-frame clones and lacks some. This sample has some 350,000 clones; approximately 92% occur once, and the top ten carry roughly 1%. The study drew participants aged roughly 18 to 95 years from 20 to 30 US areas. Two negative PCRs, clearance, or symptom resolution characterized the recovered Cohort 3 donors.

The chain uses TRBV7-9 and TRBJ1-3; 7 bases map to TRBD1. This TCR was recovered from a man between 18 and 35 years old who had recovered from COVID-19. Sequenced sample: PBMCs or T cells enriched from blood (not recorded which). CDR3 residues: CASSHRGRHGNTIYF. Here the CDR3 DNA reads TGTGCCAGCAGCCACAGGGGACGTCACGGAAACACCATATATTTT.